The 10 T cell receptor beta chains reported below all come from one sample, sequenced in a study of T cells in Graves' hyperthyroidism and ophthalmopathy. Researchers took RNA transcripts and amplified the TCR beta CDR3 regions from them. The HTBI primer set served for first-round RT-PCR of the TCR CDR3. TCRdb reanalysed the multiplex PCR reads using MiXCR and keeps one entry per CDR3 protein. Of over 200,000 distinct CDR3 sequences listed, approximately 20% are singletons. Sequencing was performed on blood. These receptors were taken from a man in his forties or fifties with Graves' hyperthyroidism.

At least ten counts were recorded for this clonotype. The chain uses TRBV27 and TRBJ1-1; D remains ambiguous. The CDR3 extends over 13 amino acids. Deletions cut 2 bases from V and 2 bases from J, with 6 bases between. The germline CDR1 and CDR2 sequences are MNHEY and SMNVEV (reference sequence). The CDR3 loop is CASSLNRNTEAFF. CDR3 nucleotide sequence: TGTGCCAGCAGTTTAAATAGAAACACTGAAGCTTTCTTT.

This clonotype has just a few counts. The chain joins TRBV5-6 to TRBJ1-1, with TRBD1 identical over 7 bases. Germline CDR1 is SGHDT and CDR2 is YYEEEE. V lost 2 bases, J lost 7 bases, and 11 bases stayed unmatched. The CDR3 is 15 residues long. CDR3 DNA: TGTGCCAGCAGCTTAGGGGGCCATTTAGCGGGTGAAGCTTTCTTT. Translating gives CASSLGGHLAGEAFF.

The chain combines TRBV20-1 with TRBJ2-3, with 8 positions matching TRBD2. The V and J ends lost 6 bases and 0 bases, in that order; junction bases with no gene match: 8. Germline V gene data show CDR1 as DFQATT and CDR2 as SNEGSKA (reference sequence). This CDR3 contains 15 residues. Written as DNA, the CDR3 is TGCAGTGCCAAACCGGCGGGAGGCAGCACAGATACGCAGTATTTT. Residues: CSAKPAGGSTDTQYF.

The J gene is TRBJ1-1, the V gene TRBV28; the D gene is possibly TRBD1 (5 bases). Trimming took 4 bases from V and 1 from J, leaving 13 bases between them. CDR1 and CDR2 (germline): MDHEN, SYDVKM. The CDR3 is 15 residues long. This chain's CDR3 is CASSWGIGGNTEAFF. CDR3 nucleotides: TGTGCCAGCAGTTGGGGGATCGGGGGGAACACTGAAGCTTTCTTT.

This chain connects TRBV6-2 or TRBV6-3 to TRBJ1-5; D gene uncertain. Germline CDR1 and CDR2: MNHEY and SVGEGT. V was clipped by 6 bases and J by 4 bases, with 13 bases between them. The CDR3 sequence is 14 residues long. The DNA of the CDR3 is TGTGCCAGCAGACCCGGGAGGGTAAATCAGCCCCAGCATTTT. This encodes CASRPGRVNQPQHF.

The chain links TRBV6-2 or TRBV6-3 to TRBJ1-5; TRBD1 matches at 8 bases. CDR3 length: 15 residues. The V segment lost 5 bases and the J segment 3 bases; nucleotides outside the gene matches: 6. CDR1 MNHEY and CDR2 SVGEGT come from the germline V gene. The CDR3 here is CASSRPDRVNQPQHF. CDR3 nucleotides: TGTGCCAGCAGTCGACCGGACAGGGTCAATCAGCCCCAGCATTTT.

This clonotype was counted at least ten times. For the CDR3, the DNA is TGCGCCAGCAGCCAAGATAGGGGGGGCCCTACTTTCTTT. Its translation is CASSQDRGGPTFF. This sequence joins TRBV4-1 and TRBJ1-1, with a possible D match to TRBD1 (6 bases). Germline V gene data show CDR1 as MGHRA and CDR2 as YSYEKL. With 0 bases removed from V and 12 bases from J, the gap between germline ends came to 14 bases. The CDR3 is 13 residues long.

Many counts were recorded for this clonotype. The chain recombines TRBV7-8 with TRBJ2-1; the D call may be TRBD1 or TRBD2 (5 bases each). This CDR3 is 14 amino acids long. V lost 3 bases and J lost 7, with 13 bases in between. Germline CDR1 is SGHVS and CDR2 is FQNEAQ. CDR3 nucleotides: TGTGCCAGCAGCTTTTTCGGGACGGCTAATGAGCAGTTCTTC. This translates into CASSFFGTANEQFF.

The V gene is TRBV7-8, the J gene TRBJ2-7; 7 nucleotides line up with TRBD1. Trimming at V came to 3 bases and at J to 0 bases, leaving 5 bases not matched to a gene. The length of the CDR3 is 15 residues. Germline CDR1 is SGHVS and CDR2 is FQNEAQ. The CDR3 region has the DNA TGTGCCAGCAGCTTCACCGGGACAGTCTCCTACGAGCAGTACTTC. Amino acids: CASSFTGTVSYEQYF.

This clonotype has a count of ten or more. The CDR3 nucleotides read TGTGCCAGCAGTTTTACCCGGGGCTCTGAAGCTTTCTTT. It codes for CASSFTRGSEAFF. The rearrangement joins TRBV12-3 or TRBV12-4 to TRBJ1-1, with a tentative D call TRBD1 (5 bases). The CDR3 spans 13 residues. V shed 3 bases and J shed 6 bases, with 11 bases lying between them.